This entry concerns a single T cell receptor beta chain. Its target is unknown. At one end the junction does not follow the germline gene, possibly because of a read error. This entry belongs to a study of cytomegalovirus exposure and HLA in healthy donors. Notes on the study in general: In a later analysis, several top co-occurrence clusters appeared linked to parvovirus B19, influenza, CMV and Epstein-Barr virus. About 87% or about 30% of the time was how often most TCR beta V segments were productive, according to an earlier analysis. In a later analysis, at a false discovery rate of 0.05, roughly 18,000 TCR beta sequences were associated with HLA alleles.

60 Vbeta and 13 Jbeta primers were used in PCR. Measured with immunoSEQ multiplex PCR; TCRdb has only the in-frame clones, and not every one. The table lists about 190,000 clones, 70% to 80% of them singletons. CDR1 and CDR2 from the germline V gene are SEHNR and FQNEAQ (reference sequence). The CDR3 covers 13 residues. The sequenced sample was PBMCs. The chain couples TRBV7-9 to TRBJ2-2, with D possibly matching TRBD1 (5 bases). The sequence was collected from a woman in her twenties or thirties in good health and CMV-seropositive. The CDR3 spells CTSSHDSTGELFF. The CDR3 nucleotides read TGTACCAGCAGCCATGACAGCACCGGGGAGCTGTTTTTT.